A single sample gave rise to the 29 T cell receptor beta chains below, sequenced in a study of blood T cells in healthy people across ages. PCR was performed a second time for roughly 7 to 11 cycles using a sample-barcoded 5' primer and a J-beta primer mix. TCRdb analysed the 5' RACE reads with MiXCR anew, one entry per CDR3 protein. Found here are 1.5 million to 1.9 million distinct CDR3 sequences, 40% to 45% of them singletons; the top ten hold about 4%. What was sequenced was blood. The source of these receptors is a young woman in good health.

This clonotype has only a few counts. This chain connects TRBV4-1 to TRBJ1-2, with TRBD1 identical over 7 bases. The CDR3 spans 14 residues. CDR1 and CDR2 (germline): MGHRA, YSYEKL. J lost 8 bases, V lost 3 bases, and 9 bases had no gene match. The CDR3: CASSQNRGVKGYTF. CDR3 in DNA: TGCGCCAGCAGCCAGAACAGGGGAGTGAAGGGCTACACCTTC.

The chain links TRBV2 to TRBJ1-5, with D perhaps matching TRBD1 (6 bases). CDR3 length: 15 amino acids. Trimming shortened V by 7 bases and J by 0 bases, and 13 bases separated the two germline ends. Germline V gene sequence: CDR1 SNHLY, CDR2 FYNNEI. CDR3 protein: CASKAGDDSNQPQHF. The DNA of the CDR3 is TGTGCCAGCAAGGCAGGGGATGATAGCAATCAGCCCCAGCATTTT. Combining the CDR3 with reference TRBV2 and TRBJ1-5 gives the whole variable domain EPEVTQTPSHQVTQMGQEVILRCVPISNHLYFYWYRQILGQKVEFLVSFYNNEISEKSEIFDDQFSVERPDGSNFTLKIRSTKLEDSAMYFCASKAGDDSNQPQHFGDGTRLSIL.

The chain couples TRBV25-1 to TRBJ2-5, with TRBD1 identical over 7 bases. CDR1 MGHDK and CDR2 SYGVNS come from the germline V gene. With V trimmed by 0 bases and J by 0 bases, 7 bases remained unmatched. This CDR3 region has 17 residues. The CDR3 loop is CASSEYPTGSYQETQYF. CDR3 coding DNA: TGTGCCAGCAGTGAATACCCGACAGGGTCCTACCAAGAGACCCAGTACTTC.

This clonotype was observed a handful of times. The rearrangement uses TRBV15 and TRBJ2-1, with 10 bases aligning to TRBD2. The assigned J gene may be wrong: the sequence end matches TRBJ2-7 better. The CDR3 totals 17 residues. Germline assignment: CDR1 LNHNV and CDR2 YYDKDF (reference sequence). As DNA, the CDR3 is TGTGCCACCAGCAGAGATCCCCCTAGCGGGGGTTACAATGAGCAGTACTTC. This translates into CATSRDPPSGGYNEQYF.

This chain uses TRBV7-2 with TRBJ2-2, with 7 bases lining up with TRBD2. CDR1 and CDR2 from the germline V gene are SGHTA and FQGNSA. CDR3 length: 18 amino acids. Trimming at V came to 1 base and at J to 4 bases, leaving 12 bases not matched to a gene. Here the CDR3 reads CASSLDRWRELRTGELFF. Here the CDR3 DNA reads TGTGCCAGCAGCTTAGATCGGTGGCGGGAGTTACGCACCGGGGAGCTGTTTTTT.

The chain employs TRBV20-1 and TRBJ2-1; maybe TRBD2 (6 bases). V lost 0 bases to trimming and J lost 7 bases, with 10 bases between them. In germline, CDR1 is DFQATT, CDR2 SNEGSKA (reference sequence). The CDR3 length is 13 residues. In DNA form, the CDR3 reads TGCAGTGCTAGAGAGCTAGCGCGGAATGAGCAGTTCTTC. Translation gives CSARELARNEQFF.

This clonotype turned up a few times. V usage is TRBV7-2 and J usage is TRBJ1-6; D is perhaps TRBD1 (6 bases). Germline V gene lookup returns CDR1 SGHTA and CDR2 FQGNSA. The CDR3 runs 12 residues. V shed 5 bases and J shed 9 bases, with 8 bases lying between them. The CDR3 sequence is CASSHRASPLHF. CDR3 nucleotides: TGTGCCAGCAGCCACAGGGCTTCACCCCTCCACTTT.

The chain links TRBV11-2 to TRBJ1-2, with D uncertain. CDR1 is SGHAT and CDR2 is FQNNGV in the germline V gene. V was clipped by 7 bases and J by 5 bases, with 11 bases between them. The CDR3 is made up of 12 amino acids. For the CDR3, the DNA is TGTGCCAGCACATACAATGGATATGGCTACACCTTC. It codes for CASTYNGYGYTF.

The chain employs TRBV3-1 and TRBJ2-3; 9 bases map to TRBD2. Germline trimming cut 6 bases from V and 5 bases from J; bases unmatched to any gene: 6. The CDR3 is made up of 14 amino acids. The germline V gene encodes CDR1 LGHDT and CDR2 YNNKEL (reference sequence). CDR3 region: CASRGRAGGDTQYF. CDR3 coding DNA: TGTGCCAGCAGAGGCCGAGCGGGGGGAGATACGCAGTATTTT.

The chain employs TRBV7-6 and TRBJ2-7; TRBD1 is a possible D gene (5 bases). This CDR3 contains 15 residues. V gave up 4 bases and J gave up 5 bases, with 18 bases separating them. Germline-derived CDR1 and CDR2 are SGHVS and FNYEAQ. The CDR3: CASSSETQGLDEQYF. The DNA of the CDR3 is TGTGCCAGCAGCTCAGAAACTCAGGGTCTCGACGAGCAGTACTTC.

The rearrangement links TRBV7-2 to TRBJ1-1; no clear D. The length of the CDR3 is 13 residues. Per germline, CDR1 SGHTA and CDR2 FQGNSA. V was trimmed by 8 bases and J by 0 bases, leaving 10 bases between them. CDR3 bases: TGTGCCAGCGGCAGATCGCTGAACACTGAAGCTTTCTTT. It is translated as CASGRSLNTEAFF.

In its sample, this clonotype was seen a few times. The J gene is TRBJ1-5, the V gene TRBV18; a possible D gene is TRBD1 (6 bases). The CDR3 consists of 14 residues. Germline V gene sequence: CDR1 KGHSH, CDR2 LQKENI. Trimming stripped 1 base from V and 5 bases from J, with 9 bases between. This chain's CDR3 is CASSPRAGDQPQHF. CDR3 in DNA: TGTGCCAGCTCACCACGGGCAGGGGATCAGCCCCAGCATTTT.

This chain links TRBV12-5 with TRBJ2-3; D gene uncertain. Deletions cut 3 bases from V and 6 bases from J, with 4 bases between. This CDR3 is 11 amino acids long. Germline V gives CDR1 LGHNT, CDR2 FRNRAP. The CDR3 protein is CASGFEDTQYF. The CDR3 nucleotides read TGTGCTAGTGGTTTTGAGGATACGCAGTATTTT.

The V gene is TRBV12-3 or TRBV12-4, the J gene TRBJ1-5; D is uncertain. V shed 1 base and J shed 9 bases, with 4 bases lying between them. The length of the CDR3 is 11 residues. The CDR3: CASSLGSPQHF. CDR3 DNA sequence: TGTGCCAGCAGTTTAGGATCGCCCCAGCATTTT.

This clonotype is a singleton in its sample. Its ends do not fully match the called genes, so a read error is possible. This chain connects TRBV14 to TRBJ2-7, with TRBD2 matching 7 bases. The CDR3 consists of 16 residues. Per germline, CDR1 SGHDN and CDR2 FVKESK. CDR3 DNA: TGTGACAGCAGCCAAGATTATAGCGGGCGTTACTACGAGCAGTACTTC. Residues: CDSSQDYSGRYYEQYF.

This clonotype came up a few times. The chain couples TRBV7-9 to TRBJ2-3; 8 bases are a match to TRBD2. From germline, CDR1 is SEHNR and CDR2 FQNEAQ (reference sequence). This CDR3 is 15 amino acids long. The V and J ends lost 7 bases and 3 bases, in that order; junction bases with no gene match: 9. The CDR3 is CASNGRLAGTDTQYF. The CDR3 coding sequence is TGTGCCAGCAATGGAAGGCTAGCGGGTACAGATACGCAGTATTTT.

The chain has TRBV20-1 and TRBJ2-7; TRBD2 matches 7 bases. Matching the DNA end better, TRBJ2-5 makes the J call doubtful. CDR1 and CDR2 from the germline V gene are DFQATT and SNEGSKA (reference sequence). This CDR3 has 14 amino acids. The CDR3 DNA reads as TGCAGTGCCACAGCTCGCGGGAGAGAGGAGACCCAGTACTTC. This codes for CSATARGREETQYF.

In DNA, the CDR3 is TGCAGCGTCGCTGGTGACACCGGGGAGCTGTTTTTT. This sequence encodes CSVAGDTGELFF. The rearrangement joins TRBV29-1 to TRBJ2-2; D ambiguous. Trimming removed 6 bases at V and 3 bases at J, with 8 bases between. The CDR3 spans 12 residues. Germline CDR1 SQVTM, CDR2 ANQGSEA.

This clonotype occurred a few times. The J gene is TRBJ2-7, the V gene TRBV6-2 or TRBV6-3, with 9 bases fitting TRBD1. This CDR3 comprises 12 residues. Germline CDR1 reads MNHEY; CDR2 reads SVGEGT. V shed 11 bases, J shed 5 bases, and the junction held 7 bases outside the gene matches. The CDR3 sequence is CAVRDRVNEQYF. CDR3 bases: TGTGCCGTCCGGGACAGGGTCAACGAGCAGTACTTC.

This clonotype was counted between two and nine times. The chain recombines TRBV6-2 or TRBV6-3 with TRBJ2-1; D might be TRBD2 (6 bases). V lost 7 bases and J lost 8, with 15 bases in between. The CDR3 runs to 13 residues. Per germline, CDR1 MNHEY and CDR2 SVGEGT. The CDR3 DNA sequence: TGTGCCAGCACCTTGGAGGAGGGCGATGAGCAGTTCTTC. Translating it yields CASTLEEGDEQFF.

This rearrangement joins TRBV10-3 to TRBJ1-2; 10 nucleotides align to TRBD1. CDR3 length: 15 residues. CDR1 is ENHRY, CDR2 SYGVKD, per germline. J lost 5 bases, V lost 2 bases, and 5 bases had no gene match. The CDR3 DNA reads TGTGCCATCAGTGAGGTTCGACAGGGGGCATATGGCTACACCTTC. Protein: CAISEVRQGAYGYTF.

The chain uses TRBV7-2 and TRBJ1-2; D is possibly TRBD1 (6 bases). CDR3 length: 14 residues. Per the germline V gene, CDR1 is SGHTA and CDR2 is FQGNSA. With 5 bases removed from V and 9 bases from J, the gap between germline ends came to 19 bases. The CDR3 is CASSVGTGGLRYTF. The CDR3 DNA sequence: TGTGCCAGCAGCGTCGGGACCGGGGGCCTGCGCTACACCTTC. The variable domain in full, with the rest retrieved from reference TRBV7-2 and TRBJ1-2, is GAGVSQSPSNKVTEKGKDVELRCDPISGHTALYWYRQSLGQGLEFLIYFQGNSAPDKSGLPSDRFSAERTGGSVSTLTIQRTQQEDSAVYLCASSVGTGGLRYTFGSGTRLTVV.

In regard to this clonotype: This clone may be a read error of a much larger clone one base away. This CDR3 is CASTQDSLGNTIYF. CDR3 nucleotide sequence: TGCGCCAGCACCCAAGATAGCCTCGGAAACACCATATATTTT. The chain carries TRBV5-1 and TRBJ1-3, with D unclear. Trimming took 6 bases from V and 4 from J, leaving 14 bases between them. Germline lookup yields CDR1 SGHRS and CDR2 YFSETQ. This CDR3 contains 14 residues.

The chain is built from TRBV2 and TRBJ2-1, with TRBD1 as a possible D gene (5 bases). V dropped 7 bases and J dropped 3 bases, with 19 bases sitting between them. The CDR3 is made up of 16 amino acids. Germline assignment: CDR1 SNHLY and CDR2 FYNNEI. The CDR3 DNA reads as TGTGCCAGCAAGACCCTCGGACAAAAAGTCTACAATGAGCAGTTCTTC. Translation: CASKTLGQKVYNEQFF.

This clonotype was picked up a small number of times. The chain carries TRBV7-9 and TRBJ2-3; 8 bases align to TRBD1. The CDR3 contains 15 residues. V trimming: 4 bases; J trimming: 4 bases; junction bases outside the gene matches: 7. Germline V gene sequence: CDR1 SEHNR, CDR2 FQNEAQ (reference sequence). The CDR3 loop reads CASSSGQGGPDTQYF. CDR3 bases: TGTGCCAGCAGCTCCGGACAGGGTGGCCCAGATACGCAGTATTTT.

The chain links TRBV7-9 to TRBJ2-7; 11 nucleotides line up with TRBD2. The germline gives CDR1 SEHNR, CDR2 FQNEAQ (reference sequence). Trimming took 1 base from V and 1 from J; bases not matched to a gene: 3. The CDR3 has 16 amino acids. The CDR3 sequence is CASSLVTSGRSYEQYF. The CDR3 bases are TGTGCCAGCAGCTTAGTAACTAGCGGGAGATCCTACGAGCAGTACTTC.

The chain is built from TRBV6-6 and TRBJ1-5; TRBD1 might be the D (5 bases). Per germline, CDR1 MNHNY and CDR2 SVGAGI (reference sequence). With 2 bases removed from V and 5 bases from J, the gap between germline ends came to 13 bases. This CDR3 has 15 residues. CDR3 sequence reads: CASSYLVRGDQPQHF. The CDR3 DNA reads TGTGCCAGCAGTTACCTCGTCCGGGGGGATCAGCCCCAGCATTTT.

With regard to this clonotype: One junction end disagrees with the germline gene, perhaps due to a read error. The V and J genes are TRBV3-1 and TRBJ2-5; D is possibly TRBD1 (6 bases). The CDR3 covers 13 residues. Germline V CDR1 and CDR2: LGHDT, YNNKEL (reference sequence). CDR3 in amino acids: CASRGALQGTQYF. The CDR3 nucleotides read TGTGCCAGCAGGGGGGCCCTTCAAGGGACCCAGTACTTC.

The chain employs TRBV11-2 and TRBJ2-1; tentatively, D is TRBD1 (8 bases). The germline V and J ends were trimmed by 2 bases and 1 base, with 24 bases remaining between them. The CDR3 is made up of 20 amino acids. Germline CDR1 is SGHAT and CDR2 is FQNNGV. CDR3 DNA: TGTGCCAGCAGCTTACCGGGGGGCAGGGGGCCTGCGACTTCCTACAATGAGCAGTTCTTC. Its translation: CASSLPGGRGPATSYNEQFF.